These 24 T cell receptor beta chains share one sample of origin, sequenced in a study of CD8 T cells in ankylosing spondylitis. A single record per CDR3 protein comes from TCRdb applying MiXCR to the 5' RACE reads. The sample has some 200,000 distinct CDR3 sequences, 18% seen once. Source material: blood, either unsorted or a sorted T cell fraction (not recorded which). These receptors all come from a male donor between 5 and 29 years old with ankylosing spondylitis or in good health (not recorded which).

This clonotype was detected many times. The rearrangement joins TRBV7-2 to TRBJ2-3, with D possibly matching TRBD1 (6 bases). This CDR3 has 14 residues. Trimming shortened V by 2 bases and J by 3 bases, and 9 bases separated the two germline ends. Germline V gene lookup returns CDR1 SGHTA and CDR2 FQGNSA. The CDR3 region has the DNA TGTGCCAGCAGCTTACTTGGACAGACAGATACGCAGTATTTT. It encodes CASSLLGQTDTQYF.

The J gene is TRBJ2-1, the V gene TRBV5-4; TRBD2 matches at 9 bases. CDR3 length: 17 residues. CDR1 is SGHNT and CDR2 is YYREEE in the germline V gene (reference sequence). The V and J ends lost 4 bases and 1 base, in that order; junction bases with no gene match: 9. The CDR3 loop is CASSPRLAAKSYNEQFF. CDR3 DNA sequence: TGTGCCAGCAGCCCACGACTAGCGGCTAAATCCTACAATGAGCAGTTCTTC.

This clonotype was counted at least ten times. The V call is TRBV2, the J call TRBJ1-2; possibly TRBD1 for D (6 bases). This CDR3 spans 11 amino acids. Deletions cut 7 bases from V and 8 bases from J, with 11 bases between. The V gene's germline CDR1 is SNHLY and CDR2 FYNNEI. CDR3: CASNRDGGYTF. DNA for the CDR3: TGTGCCAGCAACAGGGATGGGGGCTACACCTTC.

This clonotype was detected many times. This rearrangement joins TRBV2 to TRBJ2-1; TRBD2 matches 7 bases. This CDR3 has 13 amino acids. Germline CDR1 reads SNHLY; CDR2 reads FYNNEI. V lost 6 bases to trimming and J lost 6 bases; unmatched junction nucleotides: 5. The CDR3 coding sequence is TGTGCCAGCAGCCGAGGACTAGGCAATGAGCAGTTCTTC. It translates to CASSRGLGNEQFF.

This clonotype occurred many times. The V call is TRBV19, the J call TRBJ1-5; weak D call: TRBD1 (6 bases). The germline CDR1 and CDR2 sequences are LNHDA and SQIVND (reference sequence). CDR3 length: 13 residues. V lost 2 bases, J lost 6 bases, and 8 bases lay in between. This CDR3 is CASSINRAQPQHF. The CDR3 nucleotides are TGTGCCAGTAGTATAAACAGGGCTCAGCCCCAGCATTTT.

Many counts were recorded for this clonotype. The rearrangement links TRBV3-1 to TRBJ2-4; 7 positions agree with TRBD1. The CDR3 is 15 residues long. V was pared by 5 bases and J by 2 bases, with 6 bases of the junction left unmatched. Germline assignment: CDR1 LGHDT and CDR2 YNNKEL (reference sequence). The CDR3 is CASSAQQGTKNIQYF. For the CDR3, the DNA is TGTGCCAGCAGCGCACAACAGGGGACCAAAAACATTCAGTACTTC.

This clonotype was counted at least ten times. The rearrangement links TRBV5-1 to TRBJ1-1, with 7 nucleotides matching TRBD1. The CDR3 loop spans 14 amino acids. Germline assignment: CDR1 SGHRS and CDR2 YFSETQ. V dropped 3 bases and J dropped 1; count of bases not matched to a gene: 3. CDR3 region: CASSSTGKNTEAFF. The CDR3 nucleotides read TGCGCCAGCAGCTCGACAGGGAAGAACACTGAAGCTTTCTTT.

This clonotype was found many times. The chain's CDR3 is CASKPSDRYNEQFF. CDR3 DNA: TGTGCCAGCAAACCCTCAGATCGGTACAATGAGCAGTTCTTC. The V and J genes are TRBV6-2 or TRBV6-3 and TRBJ2-1; D is uncertain. V dropped 7 bases and J dropped 4 bases, with 14 bases sitting between them. Germline loops: CDR1 MNHEY, CDR2 SVGEGT. The CDR3 extends over 14 amino acids.

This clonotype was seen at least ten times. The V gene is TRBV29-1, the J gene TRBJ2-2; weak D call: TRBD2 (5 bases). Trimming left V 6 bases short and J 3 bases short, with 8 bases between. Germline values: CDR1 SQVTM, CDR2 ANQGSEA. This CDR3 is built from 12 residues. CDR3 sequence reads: CSVGAYTGELFF. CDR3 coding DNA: TGCAGCGTGGGAGCCTACACCGGGGAGCTGTTTTTT.

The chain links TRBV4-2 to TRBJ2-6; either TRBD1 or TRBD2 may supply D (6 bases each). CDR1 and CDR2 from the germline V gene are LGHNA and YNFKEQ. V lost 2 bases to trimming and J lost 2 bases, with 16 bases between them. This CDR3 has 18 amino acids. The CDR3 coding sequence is TGTGCCAGCAGCCAAAGGGAGTTGGGGGGCACTGGGGCCAACGTCCTGACTTTC. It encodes CASSQRELGGTGANVLTF.

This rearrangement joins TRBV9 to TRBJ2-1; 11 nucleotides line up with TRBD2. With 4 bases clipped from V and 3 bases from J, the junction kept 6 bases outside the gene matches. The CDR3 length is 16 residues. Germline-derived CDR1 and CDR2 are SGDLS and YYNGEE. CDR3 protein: CASSPDGTSGYNEQFF. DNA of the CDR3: TGTGCCAGCAGCCCAGACGGGACTAGCGGCTACAATGAGCAGTTCTTC.

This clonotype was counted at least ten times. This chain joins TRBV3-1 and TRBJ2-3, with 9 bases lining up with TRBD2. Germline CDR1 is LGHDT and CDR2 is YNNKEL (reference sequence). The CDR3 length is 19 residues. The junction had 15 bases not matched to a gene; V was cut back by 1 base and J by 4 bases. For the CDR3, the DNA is TGTGCCAGCAGCCAAGTTTCTGGAGGCGGGAGGGCCTCCGCAGATACGCAGTATTTT. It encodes CASSQVSGGGRASADTQYF.

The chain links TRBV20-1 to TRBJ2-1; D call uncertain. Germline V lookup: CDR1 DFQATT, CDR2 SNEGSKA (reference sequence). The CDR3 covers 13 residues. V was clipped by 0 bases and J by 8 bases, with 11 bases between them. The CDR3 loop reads CSARETLSHEQFF. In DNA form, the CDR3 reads TGCAGTGCTAGAGAAACGCTAAGCCATGAGCAGTTCTTC.

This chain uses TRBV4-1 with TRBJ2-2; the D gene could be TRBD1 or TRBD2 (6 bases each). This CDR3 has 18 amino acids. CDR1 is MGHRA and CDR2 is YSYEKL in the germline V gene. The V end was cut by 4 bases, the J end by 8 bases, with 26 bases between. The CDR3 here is CASSPVLGGGSQNGELFF. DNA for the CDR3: TGCGCCAGCAGCCCCGTGCTGGGGGGCGGGTCACAAAATGGGGAGCTGTTTTTT.

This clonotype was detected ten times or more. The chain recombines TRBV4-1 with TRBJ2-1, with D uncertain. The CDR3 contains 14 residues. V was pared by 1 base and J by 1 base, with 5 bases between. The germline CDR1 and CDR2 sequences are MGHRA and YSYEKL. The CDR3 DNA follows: TGCGCCAGCAGCCAAGGGGGTTCCTACAATGAGCAGTTCTTC. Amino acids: CASSQGGSYNEQFF.

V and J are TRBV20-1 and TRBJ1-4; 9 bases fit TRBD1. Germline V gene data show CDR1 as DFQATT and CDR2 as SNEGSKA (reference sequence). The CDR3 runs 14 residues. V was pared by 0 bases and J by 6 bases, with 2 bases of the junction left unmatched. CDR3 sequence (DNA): TGCAGTGCTAGAGATGGGGACAGGGATGAAAAACTGTTTTTT. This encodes CSARDGDRDEKLFF.

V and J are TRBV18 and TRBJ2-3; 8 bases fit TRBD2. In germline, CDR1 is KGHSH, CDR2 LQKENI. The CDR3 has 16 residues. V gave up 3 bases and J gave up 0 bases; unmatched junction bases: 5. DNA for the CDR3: TGTGCCAGCTCACCCGACCGCGGGAGGAGCACAGATACGCAGTATTTT. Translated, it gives CASSPDRGRSTDTQYF.

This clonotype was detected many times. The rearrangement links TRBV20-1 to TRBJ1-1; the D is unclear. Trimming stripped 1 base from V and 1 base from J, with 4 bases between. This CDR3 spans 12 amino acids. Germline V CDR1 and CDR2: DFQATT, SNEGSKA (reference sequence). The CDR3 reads CSARVGNTEAFF. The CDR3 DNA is TGCAGTGCTAGAGTCGGGAACACTGAAGCTTTCTTT.

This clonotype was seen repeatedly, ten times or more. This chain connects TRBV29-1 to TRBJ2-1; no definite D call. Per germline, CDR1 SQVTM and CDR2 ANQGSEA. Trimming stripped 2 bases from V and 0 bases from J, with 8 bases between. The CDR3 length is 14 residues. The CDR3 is CSVERGSSYNEQFF. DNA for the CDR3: TGCAGCGTTGAAAGAGGCAGCTCCTACAATGAGCAGTTCTTC.

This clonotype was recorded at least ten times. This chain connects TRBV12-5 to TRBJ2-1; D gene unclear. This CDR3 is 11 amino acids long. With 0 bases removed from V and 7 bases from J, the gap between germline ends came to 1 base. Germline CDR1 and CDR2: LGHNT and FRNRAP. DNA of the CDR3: TGTGCTAGTGGTTTGGTTAATGAGCAGTTCTTC. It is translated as CASGLVNEQFF.

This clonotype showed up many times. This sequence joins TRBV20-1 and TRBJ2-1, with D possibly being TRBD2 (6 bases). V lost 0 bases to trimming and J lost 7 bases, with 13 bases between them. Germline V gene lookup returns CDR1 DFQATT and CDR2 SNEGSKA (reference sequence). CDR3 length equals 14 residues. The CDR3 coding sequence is TGCAGTGCTAGAGACTTCGGGACTCATAATGAGCAGTTCTTC. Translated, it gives CSARDFGTHNEQFF.

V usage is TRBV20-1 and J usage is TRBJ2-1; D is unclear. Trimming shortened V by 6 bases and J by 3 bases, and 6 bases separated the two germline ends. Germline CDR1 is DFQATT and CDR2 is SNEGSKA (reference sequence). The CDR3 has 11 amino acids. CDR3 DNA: TGCAGTGCGTACAGCTACAATGAGCAGTTCTTC. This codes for CSAYSYNEQFF.

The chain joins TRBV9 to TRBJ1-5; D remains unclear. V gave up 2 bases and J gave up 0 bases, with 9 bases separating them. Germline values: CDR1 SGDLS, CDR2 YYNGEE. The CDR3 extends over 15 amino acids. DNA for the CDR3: TGTGCCAGCAGCGTGGGCGATTTTAGCAATCAGCCCCAGCATTTT. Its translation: CASSVGDFSNQPQHF.

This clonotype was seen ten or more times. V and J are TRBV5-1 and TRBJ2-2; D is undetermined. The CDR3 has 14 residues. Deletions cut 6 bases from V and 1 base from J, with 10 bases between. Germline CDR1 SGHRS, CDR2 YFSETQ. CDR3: CASMQVQNTGELFF. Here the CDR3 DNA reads TGCGCCAGCATGCAGGTGCAGAACACCGGGGAGCTGTTTTTT.